This entry concerns a single TCR beta chain. The record originates from a study of CD8 T cells in Susac syndrome. Study background: Sequenced Susac syndrome patients included five or six with active disease and under ten who were in remission.

Random hexamers were used to reverse transcribe an amount of roughly 0.5 to 1 ug RNA. MiXCR was run by TCRdb on the immunoSEQ multiplex PCR reads, yielding one entry per CDR3 protein. The table has 150,000 to 200,000 distinct CDR3 sequences, 94% seen once. CDR3 length: 15 residues. The V end was cut by 1 base, the J end by 1 base, with 11 bases between. CDR1 SGHRS and CDR2 YFSETQ come from the germline V gene. The material sequenced was CD4+ T cells from PBMCs. V and J are TRBV5-1 and TRBJ2-5, with a weak D call TRBD2 (5 bases). The TCR originated in a human donor with Susac syndrome. In DNA, the CDR3 is TGCGCCAGCAGCTTGATTCCAGGAGGCCAAGAGACCCAGTACTTC. It specifies CASSLIPGGQETQYF.